Below, 27 T cell receptor beta chains from the same sample are listed, as sequenced in a study of cytomegalovirus exposure and HLA in healthy donors. Some clones are missing from TCRdb's copy, which holds only in-frame ones; the method was immunoSEQ multiplex PCR. The data hold around 300,000 clones, with 80% to 90% observed a single time. The sample comprised PBMCs. These receptor sequences come from a woman aged 18 to 35 in good health and CMV-seronegative.

The chain uses TRBV6-1 and TRBJ1-5; possibly TRBD1 for D (5 bases). The CDR3 loop spans 13 amino acids. The germline V gene encodes CDR1 MNHNS and CDR2 SASEGT. Trimming stripped 5 bases from V and 6 bases from J, with 11 bases between. DNA for the CDR3: TGTGCCAGCAGTCAGCAGGGCAGTCAGCCCCAGCATTTT. It translates to CASSQQGSQPQHF.

The chain combines TRBV7-2 with TRBJ1-2; D is ambiguous. Trimming removed 5 bases from V and 8 bases from J, with 12 bases in between. The length of the CDR3 is 12 residues. Germline V gene lookup returns CDR1 SGHTA and CDR2 FQGNSA. The CDR3 region has the DNA TGTGCCAGCAGCCCCGACGAGGCAGGCTACACCTTC. As protein: CASSPDEAGYTF.

The chain couples TRBV6-5 to TRBJ1-1; 7 bases are a match to TRBD1. CDR1 is MNHEY and CDR2 is SVGAGI in the germline V gene. The CDR3 runs to 16 residues. V dropped 4 bases and J dropped 1; count of bases not matched to a gene: 9. In DNA form, the CDR3 reads TGTGCCAGCAGTTTCGTAGGGGGCGCTGGGAACACTGAAGCTTTCTTT. Amino acids: CASSFVGGAGNTEAFF.

This clone has a single count. The genes are TRBV7-2 and TRBJ2-7; possible D gene TRBD2, 6 bases. Germline loops: CDR1 SGHTA, CDR2 FQGNSA. CDR3 length: 17 residues. Trimming cost V 4 bases and J 1 base, with 20 bases left between them. The CDR3 nucleotides are TGTGCCAGCAGCTCCCACCTTGCGCGGGGAGGATCCTACGAGCAGTACTTC. Translated: CASSSHLARGGSYEQYF.

The DNA for the CDR3 is TGTGCCAGCAGTTCTTACCGGGCAGGGTGGAACACTGAAGCTTTCTTT. Its translation is CASSSYRAGWNTEAFF. The chain employs TRBV27 and TRBJ1-1; maybe TRBD1 (5 bases). V lost 4 bases and J 1 base, leaving 16 bases between the germline ends. Germline CDR1 is MNHEY and CDR2 is SMNVEV (reference sequence). This CDR3 region has 16 residues.

V is TRBV5-1 and J is TRBJ2-3, with TRBD2 matching over 8 bases. Per the germline V gene, CDR1 is SGHRS and CDR2 is YFSETQ. The CDR3 sequence is 15 residues long. V shed 2 bases and J 3 bases; nucleotides not matched to a gene: 5. The CDR3 sequence: CASSFGSGGTDTQYF. The CDR3, as DNA: TGCGCCAGCAGCTTTGGCTCGGGGGGGACAGATACGCAGTATTTT.

This clone was recorded only once. The genes are TRBV27 and TRBJ1-5; D might be TRBD1 (6 bases). CDR1 is MNHEY and CDR2 is SMNVEV in the germline V gene (reference sequence). V lost 8 bases, J lost 0 bases, and 14 bases lay in between. The CDR3 is made up of 15 amino acids. CDR3: CASSRGQNSNQPQHF. The DNA of the CDR3 is TGTGCCAGCTCGAGAGGACAGAATAGCAATCAGCCCCAGCATTTT.

This chain links TRBV7-9 with TRBJ2-7, with 9 nucleotides matching TRBD1. The V and J ends lost 5 bases and 2 bases, in that order; junction bases with no gene match: 4. CDR3 length: 14 residues. Germline CDR1 and CDR2: SEHNR and FQNEAQ (reference sequence). CDR3 DNA: TGTGCCAGCAGCCCCGGGACAGGGACCTACGAGCAGTACTTC. It codes for CASSPGTGTYEQYF.

The CDR3 nucleotides are TGTGCCAGCAGCCAGCAGGGGGGCGATGGCTACACCTTC. Encoded protein: CASSQQGGDGYTF. J is TRBJ1-2 and V is TRBV5-4; 7 nucleotides line up with TRBD1. The CDR3 runs to 13 residues. Germline CDR1 is SGHNT and CDR2 is YYREEE (reference sequence). Losses at the gene ends were 4 bases for V and 6 bases for J; bases not matched to a gene: 6.

The chain uses TRBV6-6 and TRBJ2-5; D gene ambiguous. CDR1 MNHNY and CDR2 SVGAGI come from the germline V gene (reference sequence). The CDR3 length is 12 residues. V lost 4 bases and J lost 5, with 8 bases in between. CDR3 sequence reads: CASSFPRETQYF. DNA of the CDR3: TGTGCCAGCAGTTTCCCCAGGGAGACCCAGTACTTC.

The CDR3 sequence: CSARTIPGQHF. The CDR3 nucleotides are TGCAGTGCTAGAACCATCCCGGGACAGCATTTT. The V call is TRBV20-1, the J call TRBJ2-3, with D uncertain. The J call is doubtful: the DNA matches TRBJ1-5 better. This CDR3 is 11 amino acids long. Germline V gene data show CDR1 as DFQATT and CDR2 as SNEGSKA (reference sequence).

This rearrangement joins TRBV5-1 to TRBJ2-2, with 8 bases matching TRBD1. From germline, CDR1 is SGHRS and CDR2 YFSETQ. CDR3 size: 16 residues. V was clipped by 2 bases and J by 3 bases; unmatched bases: 6. The CDR3 reads CASSLPGQEYTGELFF. The CDR3 DNA sequence: TGCGCCAGCAGCTTACCGGGACAGGAGTACACCGGGGAGCTGTTTTTT.

The gene calls are TRBV20-1 and TRBJ2-1, with unresolved D. The CDR3 has 11 residues. V was clipped by 3 bases and J by 6 bases, with 6 bases between them. Germline V gene data show CDR1 as DFQATT and CDR2 as SNEGSKA (reference sequence). CDR3 sequence: CSASQFNEQFF. In DNA, the CDR3 is TGCAGTGCTAGCCAGTTCAATGAGCAGTTCTTC.

This chain joins TRBV23-1 and TRBJ2-1, with 10 nucleotides matching TRBD1. TRBV23-1 falls under the ORF class, with uncertain function. This CDR3 is built from 15 residues. The V segment lost 1 base and the J segment 3 bases; nucleotides outside the gene matches: 0. The CDR3 coding sequence is TGCGCCAGCAGTCAATGGACAGGGGGCTACAATGAGCAGTTCTTC. It encodes CASSQWTGGYNEQFF.

The rearrangement joins TRBV9 to TRBJ1-1, with D possibly TRBD1 on 6 matching bases. The germline gives CDR1 SGDLS, CDR2 YYNGEE. The CDR3 sequence is 13 residues long. Deletions cut 4 bases from V and 8 bases from J, with 15 bases between. The DNA of the CDR3 is TGTGCCAGCAGCACGGATGGGGGCGCGGAAGCTTTCTTT. This codes for CASSTDGGAEAFF.

The V and J genes are TRBV6-1 and TRBJ2-7, with TRBD1 matching 8 bases. V dropped 6 bases and J dropped 5; count of bases not matched to a gene: 6. CDR1 MNHNS and CDR2 SASEGT come from the germline V gene. The CDR3 contains 13 residues. CDR3 bases: TGTGCCAGCAGGCGGACAGGGCGGGACGAGCAGTACTTC. It encodes CASRRTGRDEQYF.

This clone has a handful of counts. The same CDR3 can be traced to other DNA sequences in this sample. This sequence joins TRBV6-1 and TRBJ1-2; D not certain. Trimming left V 1 base short and J 5 bases short, with 2 bases between. Germline CDR1 MNHNS, CDR2 SASEGT. The CDR3 has 11 amino acids. CDR3 sequence (DNA): TGTGCCAGCAGTGAAGTATATGGCTACACCTTC. Its protein is CASSEVYGYTF.

The chain carries TRBV9 and TRBJ2-1; 7 nucleotides align to TRBD2. The V gene's germline CDR1 is SGDLS and CDR2 YYNGEE. The CDR3 runs to 16 residues. The trim removed 3 bases at V and 3 bases at J, leaving 9 bases unmatched. This chain's CDR3 is CASSGLAGEVYNEQFF. CDR3 coding DNA: TGTGCCAGCAGCGGTCTGGCGGGGGAAGTCTACAATGAGCAGTTCTTC.

The gene calls are TRBV5-1 and TRBJ1-1; D unresolved. The V end lost 0 bases, the J end lost 6 bases, and 6 bases lay between the germline ends. This CDR3 comprises 12 residues. Per germline, CDR1 SGHRS and CDR2 YFSETQ. The CDR3 bases are TGCGCCAGCAGCTTGGACTGGTCTGAAGCTTTCTTT. Protein sequence: CASSLDWSEAFF.

The chain is built from TRBV6-5 and TRBJ1-1, with D possibly TRBD1 on 5 matching bases. V was pared by 3 bases and J by 4 bases, with 12 bases between. The CDR3 totals 14 residues. The germline V gene encodes CDR1 MNHEY and CDR2 SVGAGI. Here the CDR3 reads CASSYTEGTTEAFF. CDR3 sequence (DNA): TGTGCCAGCAGTTATACGGAGGGGACCACTGAAGCTTTCTTT.

The chain employs TRBV7-8 and TRBJ1-1; tentative D call: TRBD1 (5 bases). V was shortened by 1 base and J by 0 bases, with 12 bases between the two germline ends. The CDR3 contains 16 residues. CDR1 and CDR2 from the germline V gene are SGHVS and FQNEAQ. The DNA for the CDR3 is TGTGCCAGCAGCTTAGATGGGGCAGTCATGAACACTGAAGCTTTCTTT. This gives the protein CASSLDGAVMNTEAFF.

The CDR3 is CASSVSREPLETQYF. The CDR3 nucleotides are TGTGCCAGCAGTGTCTCGCGGGAGCCCCTAGAGACCCAGTACTTC. The V call is TRBV2, the J call TRBJ2-5; 7 bases line up with TRBD2. Germline CDR1 SNHLY, CDR2 FYNNEI. The CDR3 runs to 15 residues. After removal of 4 bases from V and 4 bases from J, the junction contained 9 bases not matched to a gene.

The CDR3 DNA reads TGTGCCAGCAGCTTAAGCGATGAGCAGTTCTTC. Protein product: CASSLSDEQFF. The chain links TRBV7-3 to TRBJ2-1; no firm D call. The CDR3 totals 11 residues. The V gene's germline CDR1 is SGHTA and CDR2 FQGTGA. V was shortened by 1 base and J by 8 bases, with 3 bases between the two germline ends.

The chain recombines TRBV9 with TRBJ1-3; D gene unclear. Deletions cut 3 bases from V and 2 bases from J, with 3 bases between. The CDR3 is made up of 12 amino acids. Germline V gene sequence: CDR1 SGDLS, CDR2 YYNGEE. CDR3 in DNA: TGTGCCAGCAGCGCGGCTGGAAACACCATATATTTT. Its protein product is CASSAAGNTIYF.

This clone appeared a single time. The rearrangement uses TRBV4-3 and TRBJ1-6, with D possibly being TRBD1 (5 bases). Germline CDR1 LGHNA, CDR2 YSLEER. With 1 base removed from V and 8 bases from J, the gap between germline ends came to 9 bases. The CDR3 has 14 residues. Here the CDR3 reads CASSQVTGDSPLHF. Here the CDR3 DNA reads TGCGCCAGCAGCCAAGTGACGGGGGATTCACCCCTCCACTTT.

V is TRBV9 and J is TRBJ1-1; D remains unclear. The CDR3 totals 15 residues. Between the trimmed V and J ends, which lost 4 bases and 2 bases, there was a span of 15 bases. Germline V gives CDR1 SGDLS, CDR2 YYNGEE. The CDR3: CASSPRTDFNTEAFF. The CDR3 coding sequence is TGTGCCAGCAGCCCACGGACTGACTTCAACACTGAAGCTTTCTTT.

This clone showed up just a few times. As DNA, the CDR3 is TGTGCCAGTAGTATATCAGGGGTATATGGCTACACCTTC. Its translation is CASSISGVYGYTF. The V and J genes are TRBV19 and TRBJ1-2; TRBD1 is a possible D gene (6 bases). CDR3 size: 13 residues. Trimming stripped 2 bases from V and 5 bases from J, with 9 bases between. Looked up from germline, CDR1 is LNHDA and CDR2 is SQIVND (reference sequence).